This TCR beta chain was found in a study of blood T cells in healthy people across ages. Findings of the study overall: A strong correlation was found between TCR beta diversity and the percentage of naive T cells.

The CDR3 has 13 amino acids. V shed 3 bases and J shed 2 bases, with 7 bases lying between them. CDR1 is SGHTA, CDR2 FQGTGA, per germline. Alongside a J-beta primer mix, a sample-barcoded 5' primer served in a second PCR lasting about 7 to 12 cycles. A template-switch adaptor that had 12 random nucleotides put a tag on each cDNA molecule. TCRdb re-derived calls from the 5' RACE reads in MiXCR, one entry per CDR3 protein. Seen here are about 730,000 distinct CDR3 sequences, 40% to 45% observed once, and the top ten hold roughly 19%. Remarks on this clonotype: Antigen: not known.

Sequenced sample: blood. V is TRBV7-3 and J is TRBJ2-5; D gene ambiguous. The sequence was obtained from an older woman in good health. DNA of the CDR3: TGTGCCAGCAGCTTGACACAACAAGAGACCCAGTACTTC. It is translated as CASSLTQQETQYF.